Given below is one T cell receptor beta chain in context. These data come from a study of blood T cell repertoires in COVID-19. About the research overall: Sample material is recorded as cDNA or gDNA derived from T cells, B-cell-depleted T cells, or PBMCs.

J gave up 6 bases and V 3 bases, and 6 bases lay outside the gene matches. The CDR3 is 16 residues long. The germline V gene has CDR1 SGHDN and CDR2 FVKESK. Authors' methods: Estimation of nucleated cell counts relied on the amplification of reference gene primers. Assay used: immunoSEQ multiplex PCR; TCRdb lists only in-frame clones, some missing. V, J and clone size are those of that table, while D and trimming were read from the DNA. The table has around 200,000 clones, around four fifths seen once. The clonotype was recovered from a man in his fifties with active or convalescent COVID-19. V gene TRBV14 combines with J gene TRBJ2-1; TRBD1 agrees at 12 bases. The source material was peripheral blood. The CDR3 sequence: CASSQIGTGGFNEQFF. The CDR3 bases are TGTGCCAGCAGCCAGATAGGGACAGGGGGCTTCAATGAGCAGTTCTTC.